These 2 T cell receptor beta chains share one sample of origin, sequenced in a study of cytomegalovirus exposure and HLA in healthy donors listed by TCRdb under 2017. Library preparation employed the immunoSEQ multiplex PCR assay. For the multiplex PCR, a mixture combining 60 forward primers for TCR Vbeta segments and 13 reverse primers for TCR Jbeta segments was used. Drawn from immuneACCESS, this table holds only the in-frame rearrangements with V and J called that TCRdb kept. Clones are partly lost; checked studies trace under half to an unresolved V gene and leave the rest unexplained. This sample has about 130,000 clones in its table, and 74% of those were observed once. The biggest ten clones account for 4.3% of the sample. Sequencing was carried out using PBMCs. These receptors originate from a man aged 18 to 30 in good health and CMV-seropositive.

The V call is TRBV5-4, the J call TRBJ2-3; no firm D call. V was shortened by 4 bases and J by 2 bases, with 14 bases between the two germline ends. The germline V gene has CDR1 SGHNT and CDR2 YYREEE (reference sequence). There are 15 residues in the CDR3. Here the CDR3 reads CASSIWSGYTDTQYF. CDR3 nucleotides: TGTGCCAGCAGCATTTGGTCGGGTTACACAGATACGCAGTATTTT.

The CDR3 spells CASGGGQWSSPLHF. In nucleotides, the CDR3 is TGTGCCAGCGGGGGGGGCCAGTGGTCCTCACCCCTCCACTTT. The chain is built from TRBV7-9 and TRBJ1-6, with D maybe TRBD1 (6 bases). CDR3 length equals 14 residues. V lost 8 bases to trimming and J lost 10 bases, with 18 bases between them. CDR1 is SEHNR, CDR2 FQNEAQ, per germline (reference sequence).